The clone carrying this T cell receptor beta chain was observed a few times. The data were taken from a study of blood T cells in healthy people across ages. Using a J-beta primer mix together with a sample-barcoded 5' primer, a second PCR was run for roughly 6 to 12 cycles. TCRdb redid the calling of the 5' RACE reads with MiXCR, one entry per CDR3 protein. The sample lists some 1.5 million distinct CDR3 sequences; approximately 28% were seen once. This CDR3 is built from 14 residues. V was clipped by 2 bases and J by 5 bases; unmatched bases: 4. Per the germline V gene, CDR1 is SGHRS and CDR2 is YFSETQ.

What was sequenced was blood. The sequence derives from a woman aged 25 to 39 in good health. This chain joins TRBV5-1 and TRBJ2-3; 8 positions match TRBD1. CDR3: CASSFDRGGDTQYF. The CDR3 DNA reads as TGCGCCAGCAGCTTCGACAGGGGCGGAGATACGCAGTATTTT.